Below, 22 T cell receptor beta chains from the same sample are listed, as sequenced in a study of T cells after yellow fever vaccination. One entry per CDR3 protein, called by TCRdb with MiXCR from the 5' RACE reads. This table holds 500,000 to 650,000 distinct CDR3 sequences, roughly a sixth found once. The sequencing here drew on PBMCs, taken less than 6 days after the first yellow fever vaccination. The receptors come from a man in his late teens or twenties who received the YFV17D yellow fever vaccine.

The chain combines TRBV7-3 with TRBJ1-1, with D unresolved. Trimming pared 6 bases from V and 5 bases from J, leaving 13 bases between. Per the germline V gene, CDR1 is SGHTA and CDR2 is FQGTGA. CDR3 length: 13 residues. The CDR3 is CASSSSPRTEAFF. CDR3 bases: TGTGCCAGCAGTTCGAGCCCCAGGACTGAAGCTTTCTTT.

The chain joins TRBV20-1 to TRBJ2-5; no definite D call. Trimming shortened V by 3 bases and J by 1 base, and 12 bases separated the two germline ends. Germline values: CDR1 DFQATT, CDR2 SNEGSKA (reference sequence). This CDR3 spans 14 amino acids. CDR3: CSARGSWGQETQYF. The CDR3 DNA follows: TGCAGTGCTAGGGGATCCTGGGGCCAAGAGACCCAGTACTTC.

V and J are TRBV5-1 and TRBJ2-3; 7 bases line up with TRBD1. The V segment lost 4 bases and the J segment 2 bases; nucleotides outside the gene matches: 4. The CDR3 consists of 14 residues. Per the germline V gene, CDR1 is SGHRS and CDR2 is YFSETQ. The CDR3 nucleotides read TGCGCCAGCAGCCCTGGACAGGACACAGATACGCAGTATTTT. It encodes CASSPGQDTDTQYF.

Only a few counts were recorded for this clonotype. The chain joins TRBV29-1 to TRBJ2-3, with D uncertain. CDR3 size: 14 residues. Trimming removed 4 bases from V and 2 bases from J, with 13 bases in between. Per germline, CDR1 SQVTM and CDR2 ANQGSEA. CDR3 sequence: CSVGPRDTTDTQYF. Here the CDR3 DNA reads TGCAGCGTTGGGCCCCGTGACACCACAGATACGCAGTATTTT.

This sequence joins TRBV9 and TRBJ2-1; no clear D. CDR1 SGDLS and CDR2 YYNGEE come from the germline V gene. The CDR3 sequence is 15 residues long. The V end was cut by 0 bases, the J end by 5 bases, with 12 bases between. The CDR3, as DNA: TGTGCCAGCAGCGTAGGATCGCTTAGCAACAATGAGCAGTTCTTC. The encoded protein is CASSVGSLSNNEQFF.

The V call is TRBV20-1, the J call TRBJ2-5, with D unresolved. The CDR3 sequence is 14 residues long. Between the trimmed V and J ends, which lost 0 bases and 5 bases, there was a span of 13 bases. The germline V gene has CDR1 DFQATT and CDR2 SNEGSKA (reference sequence). In nucleotides, the CDR3 is TGCAGTGCTAGAGATATAATCCCGCCGGAGACCCAGTACTTC. Amino acid sequence: CSARDIIPPETQYF.

This chain uses TRBV20-1 with TRBJ2-1, with 10 nucleotides matching TRBD2. This CDR3 spans 14 amino acids. Germline V gene sequence: CDR1 DFQATT, CDR2 SNEGSKA (reference sequence). V lost 7 bases and J lost 4; bases outside the gene matches: 7. The CDR3 loop is CSVSGGALYNEQFF. The CDR3 DNA reads TGCAGTGTAAGCGGGGGGGCTCTGTACAATGAGCAGTTCTTC.

In the case of this clonotype: One junction end does not reproduce the germline sequence, and a read error may be involved. The rearrangement joins TRBV6-6 to TRBJ2-4, with unresolved D. The CDR3 contains 11 residues. Germline V gene sequence: CDR1 MNHNY, CDR2 SVGAGI (reference sequence). The chain's CDR3 is CASSYAGFLFF. The CDR3 coding sequence is TGTGCCAGCAGTTACGCAGGCTTCCTATTTTTC.

This clonotype was detected ten times or more. V gene TRBV5-1 combines with J gene TRBJ2-6, with a possible D match to TRBD1 (6 bases). Trimming stripped 4 bases from V and 0 bases from J, with 8 bases between. This CDR3 has 15 residues. Germline V gene data show CDR1 as SGHRS and CDR2 as YFSETQ. CDR3 residues: CASSPQGSGANVLTF. The CDR3, as DNA: TGCGCCAGCAGCCCACAGGGCTCTGGGGCCAACGTCCTGACTTTC.

This chain uses TRBV5-4 with TRBJ2-1, with D perhaps TRBD2 (6 bases). This CDR3 is built from 15 residues. Trimming shortened V by 4 bases and J by 2 bases, and 13 bases separated the two germline ends. From germline, CDR1 is SGHNT and CDR2 YYREEE (reference sequence). The CDR3 sequence is CASSGGSPPYNEQFF. DNA for the CDR3: TGTGCCAGCAGCGGGGGGTCCCCGCCCTACAATGAGCAGTTCTTC.

The chain combines TRBV12-3 or TRBV12-4 with TRBJ2-1, with 9 nucleotides matching TRBD1. The CDR3 loop spans 15 amino acids. With V trimmed by 6 bases and J by 9 bases, 12 bases remained unmatched. The DNA for the CDR3 is TGTGCCAGCAGCCCGACAGGGGGGGCGGTTCGTGAGCAGTTCTTC. This gives the protein CASSPTGGAVREQFF.

This clonotype turned up a few times. CDR3 region: CASSPMTLTYEQYV. The CDR3 bases are TGTGCCAGCAGCCCTATGACATTAACCTACGAGCAGTACGTC. The chain has TRBV21-1 and TRBJ2-7. TRBV21-1 is listed as a pseudogene. This CDR3 has 14 amino acids.

This clonotype was observed a few times. The genes are TRBV4-1 and TRBJ2-2; 10 bases are shared with TRBD2. The CDR3 consists of 17 residues. V was pared by 2 bases and J by 3 bases, with 6 bases of the junction left unmatched. Germline values: CDR1 MGHRA, CDR2 YSYEKL. CDR3 in amino acids: CASSQHLAGAYTGELFF. The CDR3 nucleotides read TGCGCCAGCAGCCAACACCTAGCGGGGGCCTACACCGGGGAGCTGTTTTTT.

The genes are TRBV20-1 and TRBJ2-5; TRBD1 matches at 8 bases. This CDR3 is 15 amino acids long. With V trimmed by 0 bases and J by 5 bases, 8 bases remained unmatched. CDR1 and CDR2 from the germline V gene are DFQATT and SNEGSKA (reference sequence). Here the CDR3 reads CSARDPGRGQETQYF. CDR3 DNA: TGCAGTGCTAGAGATCCTGGCAGGGGGCAGGAGACCCAGTACTTC.

The chain uses TRBV29-1 and TRBJ2-3; D is unresolved. The CDR3 runs 19 residues. Trimming pared 0 bases from V and 0 bases from J, leaving 22 bases between. Germline values: CDR1 SQVTM, CDR2 ANQGSEA. The CDR3 region has the DNA TGCAGCGTTGAAGATCGGTTCGGGTGGTCAGTTCTTAGCACAGATACGCAGTATTTT. Protein: CSVEDRFGWSVLSTDTQYF.

The chain uses TRBV27 and TRBJ2-3; no reliable D call. The ends were cut back, 6 bases at V and 4 bases at J, with 11 bases in the middle. The CDR3 has 13 amino acids. Germline V gene lookup returns CDR1 MNHEY and CDR2 SMNVEV (reference sequence). CDR3 amino acids: CASRPPWSDTQYF. In nucleotides, the CDR3 is TGTGCCAGCAGACCCCCTTGGTCAGATACGCAGTATTTT.

The gene calls are TRBV6-1 and TRBJ2-7, with 9 nucleotides matching TRBD1. This CDR3 region has 15 residues. Germline CDR1 is MNHNS and CDR2 is SASEGT. The junction had 4 bases not matched to a gene; V was cut back by 2 bases and J by 2 bases. CDR3 sequence (DNA): TGTGCCAGCAGTGAACCCGGACAGGGGACCTACGAGCAGTACGTC. It encodes CASSEPGQGTYEQYV.

The V and J genes are TRBV20-1 and TRBJ1-3; D is ambiguous. Trimming took off 1 base at V and 0 bases at J, with 7 bases between the two ends. The CDR3 extends over 14 amino acids. Germline CDR1 is DFQATT and CDR2 is SNEGSKA (reference sequence). For the CDR3, the DNA is TGCAGTGCTAGAGGGCCGGCCTCTGGAAACACCATATATTTT. Residues: CSARGPASGNTIYF.

This clonotype was seen repeatedly, ten times or more. The V and J genes are TRBV5-1 and TRBJ1-4; tentative D call: TRBD1 (6 bases). The CDR3 length is 16 residues. Germline CDR1 reads SGHRS; CDR2 reads YFSETQ. Trimming stripped 0 bases from V and 5 bases from J, with 14 bases between. The CDR3 DNA follows: TGCGCCAGCAGCTTGGCCCTCGGACAGTCGAATGAAAAACTGTTTTTT. Its translation is CASSLALGQSNEKLFF.

The V gene is TRBV5-4, the J gene TRBJ2-7; tentatively, D is TRBD1 (6 bases). This CDR3 comprises 16 residues. Per the germline V gene, CDR1 is SGHNT and CDR2 is YYREEE (reference sequence). Trimming took off 1 base at V and 0 bases at J, with 14 bases between the two ends. The CDR3: CASSLNPGAFSYEQYF. Written as DNA, the CDR3 is TGTGCCAGCAGCTTGAACCCAGGGGCCTTCTCCTACGAGCAGTACTTC. Based on the CDR3 plus reference TRBV5-4 and TRBJ2-7, the full variable domain is ETGVTQSPTHLIKTRGQQVTLRCSSQSGHNTVSWYQQALGQGPQFIFQYYREEENGRGNFPPRFSGLQFPNYSSELNVNALELDDSALYLCASSLNPGAFSYEQYFGPGTRLTVT.

This clonotype showed up many times. The chain couples TRBV2 to TRBJ2-1; 8 nucleotides match TRBD2. The ends lost 3 bases at V and 8 bases at J; junction bases unmatched: 12. The CDR3 spans 16 residues. Germline-derived CDR1 and CDR2 are SNHLY and FYNNEI. The CDR3 protein is CASSERPGTSFYEQFF. DNA of the CDR3: TGTGCCAGCAGTGAGAGGCCCGGGACTAGTTTCTATGAGCAGTTCTTC.

This clonotype was detected a few times. The CDR3 here is CASGPGGQGGQPQHF. CDR3 coding DNA: TGTGCCAGCGGACCCGGGGGACAGGGTGGCCAGCCCCAGCATTTT. The chain links TRBV9 to TRBJ1-5; 9 bases line up with TRBD1. CDR1 SGDLS and CDR2 YYNGEE come from the germline V gene. V dropped 7 bases and J dropped 7; count of bases not matched to a gene: 12. There are 15 residues in the CDR3.